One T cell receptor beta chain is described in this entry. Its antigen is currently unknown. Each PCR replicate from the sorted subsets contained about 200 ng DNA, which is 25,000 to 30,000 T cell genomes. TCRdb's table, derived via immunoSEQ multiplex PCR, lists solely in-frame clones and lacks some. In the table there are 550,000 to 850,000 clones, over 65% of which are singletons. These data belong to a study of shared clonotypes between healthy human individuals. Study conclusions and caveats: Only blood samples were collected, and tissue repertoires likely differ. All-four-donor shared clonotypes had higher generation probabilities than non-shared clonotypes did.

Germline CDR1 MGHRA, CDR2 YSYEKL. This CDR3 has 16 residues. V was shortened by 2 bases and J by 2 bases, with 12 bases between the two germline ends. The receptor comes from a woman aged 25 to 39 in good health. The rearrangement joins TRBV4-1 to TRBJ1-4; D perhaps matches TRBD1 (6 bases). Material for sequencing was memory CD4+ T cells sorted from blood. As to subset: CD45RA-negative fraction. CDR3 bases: TGCGCCAGCAGCCAATCCGACAGGTCCACTAATGAAAAACTGTTTTTT. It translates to CASSQSDRSTNEKLFF.